This is a list of T cell receptor beta chains from one sample in a study of blood T cell repertoires in COVID-19. Profiling relied on immunoSEQ multiplex PCR, and the TCRdb table lists in-frame clones only, not all of them. The data show about 380,000 clones, more than 65% seen once. The sequenced sample was peripheral blood. The receptors stem from a human donor with acute or convalescent COVID-19. The donor label of this sample is uncertain. Both conserved end residues are part of each CDR3. D genes are given only for firm matches. Some rows have no size entry. The others give once, few or many, or a class for an expanded clone.

d_call	cdr3_length	j_call	clone_size	v_call	cdr3_nt	cdr3_aa
TRBD2	16	TRBJ2-1	once	TRBV3-1/TRBV3-2	TGTGCCAGCAGCCAGTGGACTAGCGGGATCGGGAATGAGCAGTTCTTC	CASSQWTSGIGNEQFF
TRBD1	16	TRBJ2-1	.	TRBV5-5	TGTGCCAGCAGCTCCATACAGGGGAGCTCCTACAATGAGCAGTTCTTC	CASSSIQGSSYNEQFF
TRBD2	17	TRBJ2-1	.	TRBV7-6	TGTGCCAGCAGCTTAGTGCCGACTAGCGGGGCTTACAATGAGCAGTTCTTC	CASSLVPTSGAYNEQFF
TRBD2	20	TRBJ2-1	.	TRBV9	TGTGCCAGCAGCAAAACTCCGGGACTAGCGGGAGGGACCCTGGCCAATGAGCAGTTCTTC	CASSKTPGLAGGTLANEQFF
.	14	TRBJ1-6	.	TRBV2	TGTGCCAGCAGTGATAGTGGGCGAAATTCACCCCTCCACTTT	CASSDSGRNSPLHF
.	15	TRBJ1-4	once	TRBV5-1	TGCGCCAGCAGCCTGAACAGGGCAACTAATGAAAAACTGTTTTTT	CASSLNRATNEKLFF
TRBD1	17	TRBJ1-6	many	TRBV19	TGTGCCAGTAGGATCTGGACAGGGGGCGTTTATAATTCACCCCTCCACTTT	CASRIWTGGVYNSPLHF
.	13	TRBJ1-1	.	TRBV30	TGTGCCTGGAGTGTTGGGGCGGGGAGGGAAGCTTTCTTT	CAWSVGAGREAFF
TRBD2	15	TRBJ2-5	.	TRBV28	TGTGCCAGCGCCGATGAAAGCGGGGGAAAAGAGACCCAGTACTTC	CASADESGGKETQYF
.	15	TRBJ1-2	.	TRBV6-1	TGTGCCAGCAGTGAAGCGCTATATGGTCTATACGGCTACACCTTC	CASSEALYGLYGYTF
.	17	TRBJ1-4	.	TRBV3-1/TRBV3-2	TGTGCCAGCAGCCCCGTGGGCCGGGGAGCAACTAATGAAAAACTGTTTTTT	CASSPVGRGATNEKLFF
TRBD1	14	TRBJ1-1	.	TRBV7-8	TGTGCCAGCAGCGTCGACAGGGCGAACGCTGAAGCTTTCTTT	CASSVDRANAEAFF
.	14	TRBJ1-5	many	TRBV7-9	TGTGCCAGCAGCGCACAAAATAGCAATCAGCCCCAGCATTTT	CASSAQNSNQPQHF
.	11	TRBJ1-2	.	TRBV20-1	TGCAGTGGGGGGAGGAATTATGGCTACACCTTC	CSGGRNYGYTF
TRBD1	15	TRBJ2-1	.	TRBV5-1	TGCGCCAGCAGTTCCCCCGGGACAGTCTACAATGAGCAGTTCTTC	CASSSPGTVYNEQFF
TRBD1	15	TRBJ2-5	.	TRBV5-1	TGCGCCAGCAGCAGGCGACAGGGCCAAAAAGAGACCCAGTACTTC	CASSRRQGQKETQYF
TRBD2	21	TRBJ2-7	few	TRBV5-1	TGCGCCAGCAGCTCCCCTCCAGGACAGGGGGGGACTAGCGGGAGGGCCCACGAGCAGTACTTC	CASSSPPGQGGTSGRAHEQYF
TRBD1	13	TRBJ1-5	.	TRBV6-8	TGTGCCAGCATTGACAGGGTCGATCAGCCCCAGCATTTT	CASIDRVDQPQHF
TRBD1	14	TRBJ1-2	.	TRBV6-6	TGTGCCAGCAGGGACAGGGGAGAGGACTATGGCTACACCTTC	CASRDRGEDYGYTF
TRBD1	14	TRBJ1-5	.	TRBV18	TGTGCCAGCTCAAAGGGACAGGGGAATCAGCCCCAGCATTTT	CASSKGQGNQPQHF
.	18	TRBJ1-3	few	TRBV4-2	TGTGCCAGCAGCCAATCCCCCGGCGGCACATACTCTGGAAACACCATATATTTT	CASSQSPGGTYSGNTIYF
TRBD1	15	TRBJ2-7	.	TRBV25-1	TGTGCCAGCAGTGCCTCTCGGACAGGTCTCTACGAGCAGTACTTC	CASSASRTGLYEQYF
.	16	TRBJ2-3	.	TRBV11-3	TGTGCCAGCAGCTTAAGGGCGGGGCGCCCCACAGATACGCAGTATTTT	CASSLRAGRPTDTQYF
.	12	TRBJ1-5	.	TRBV7-9	TGTGCCAGCAGCTTATCGAATCAGCCCCAGCATTTT	CASSLSNQPQHF
.	12	TRBJ1-1	.	TRBV18	TGTGCCAGCTCACATGACAGCTATGAAGCTTTCTTT	CASSHDSYEAFF
.	15	TRBJ2-1	.	TRBV4-1	TGCGCCAGCAGTGTGTTGCCTAGCTCCTACAATGAGCAGTTCTTC	CASSVLPSSYNEQFF
.	15	TRBJ2-3	.	TRBV18	TGTGCCAGCTCATTAAGGACGGAGGCGACAGATACGCAGTATTTT	CASSLRTEATDTQYF
TRBD1	15	TRBJ2-4	.	TRBV25-1	TGTGCCAGCAGTGCCCGACAGGGCGCCAAAAACATTCAGTACTTC	CASSARQGAKNIQYF
TRBD2	16	TRBJ2-3	.	TRBV14	TGTGCCAGCAGCCAAGGCAGCGGGGGAACCACAGATACGCAGTATTTT	CASSQGSGGTTDTQYF
.	13	TRBJ1-2	.	TRBV14	TGTGCCAGCAGCCAAGCGCGGGCATGGGGCTACACCTTC	CASSQARAWGYTF
.	15	TRBJ1-5	.	TRBV28	TGTGCCAGCAGCCTCTTAGTCTATAGCAATCAGCCCCAGCATTTT	CASSLLVYSNQPQHF
.	17	TRBJ1-2	.	TRBV19	TGTGCCAGTAGTATTCCGGACAGTTCCGCGTTTACCTATGGCTACACCTTC	CASSIPDSSAFTYGYTF
.	13	TRBJ2-1	.	TRBV6-2/TRBV6-3	TGTGCCAGCAGTATCGCAACTAGCAATGAGCAGTTCTTC	CASSIATSNEQFF
.	14	TRBJ1-4	.	TRBV25-1	TGTGCCAGCAGGGCGGGGAGGGCTAATGAAAAACTGTTTTTT	CASRAGRANEKLFF
TRBD2	15	TRBJ2-7	.	TRBV18	TGTGCCAGCTCACGGTCTAGCGGGAGTCTCTACGAGCAGTACTTC	CASSRSSGSLYEQYF
.	14	TRBJ2-7	few	TRBV28	TGTGCCAGCCTCTCACTCGGGTCCGGCCAGGGGCAGTACTTC	CASLSLGSGQGQYF
.	15	TRBJ1-1	once	TRBV25-1	TGTGCCAGCAGCGCCTTCGACAACGTGAACACTGAAGCTTTCTTT	CASSAFDNVNTEAFF
TRBD2	15	TRBJ2-2	.	TRBV19	TGTGCCAGTAGTATACGCGGGAGGGGCGTCAGGGAGCTGTTTTTT	CASSIRGRGVRELFF
.	13	TRBJ1-2	.	TRBV5-1	TGCGCCAGCAGCCGCGGCGATCGGGATGGCTACACCTTC	CASSRGDRDGYTF
.	14	TRBJ1-2	.	TRBV19	TGTGCCAGTAGTATCAATGGACAGATTTATGGCTACACCTTC	CASSINGQIYGYTF
.	14	TRBJ1-2	.	TRBV5-5	TGTGCCAGCAGATCTACAGGGTCCAACTATGGCTACACCTTC	CASRSTGSNYGYTF
TRBD1	13	TRBJ1-2	.	TRBV6-1	TGTGCCAGCAGTGACCGGACAGGGGGGGGCTACACCTTC	CASSDRTGGGYTF
.	15	TRBJ1-5	.	TRBV18	TGTGCCAGCTCACCACCGGGGGCAAGAACCCGGCCCCAGCATTTT	CASSPPGARTRPQHF
.	14	TRBJ2-7	.	TRBV5-1	TGCGCCAGCAGCTTGGTGGTCAGTCCCTACGAGCAGTACTTC	CASSLVVSPYEQYF
TRBD1	14	TRBJ2-1	.	TRBV2	TGTGCCAGCATTCGGGAACAGGGGGTGGGTGAGCAGTTCTTC	CASIREQGVGEQFF
TRBD1	14	TRBJ1-1	.	TRBV2	TGTGCCAGCAGAGAGACAGGGGCAATCTCTGAAGCTTTCTTT	CASRETGAISEAFF
TRBD1	14	TRBJ1-1	once	TRBV15	TGTGCCACCGATACAGGGGAAGCGAACACTGAAGCTTTCTTT	CATDTGEANTEAFF
TRBD1	16	TRBJ1-1	few	TRBV7-2	TGTGCCAGCAGGGCCCGGGACAGGGGGCCGAACACTGAAGCTTTCTTT	CASRARDRGPNTEAFF